This TCR beta chain was retrieved from a study of CD8 T cells in Susac syndrome. Sequencing of TCR beta was carried out in blood CD8+ and CD4+ T cells. The CDR3 is 13 amino acids. Per the germline V gene, CDR1 is GTSNPN and CDR2 is SVGIG (reference sequence). V was clipped by 4 bases and J by 4 bases, with 13 bases between them. When the RNA was reverse transcribed, random hexamers were used with an input of roughly 0.45 to 1 ug. TCRdb independently ran MiXCR on the immunoSEQ multiplex PCR reads; one entry per CDR3 protein. Of about 120,000 distinct CDR3 sequences in the sample, around 95% are singletons; the top ten hold around 0.1%.

The rearrangement links TRBV30 to TRBJ1-1; no clear D gene. The source material was CD4+ T cells from PBMCs. The TCR comes from a human donor in good health. CDR3 region: CAWNDQEGTEAFF. DNA for the CDR3: TGTGCCTGGAACGACCAGGAGGGCACTGAAGCTTTCTTT.